The 26 T cell receptor beta chains below come from one sample, sequenced in a study of T cell responses to AZD1222 COVID-19 vaccine. Sequencing was performed with immunoSEQ multiplex PCR; in TCRdb, only in-frame clones are kept and a portion is missing. Counted here are about 110,000 clones, 94% occurring once; the ten biggest clones make up about 3.1%. This specimen consisted of peripheral blood, obtained 28 days after the second AZD1222 dose. Receptor source: an adult who received the AZD1222 COVID-19 vaccine.

This chain links TRBV19 with TRBJ1-1; no clear D gene. The germline V gene encodes CDR1 LNHDA and CDR2 SQIVND (reference sequence). Between the trimmed V and J ends, which lost 3 bases and 5 bases, there was a span of 10 bases. CDR3 length: 13 residues. The CDR3 sequence is CASSMQVLTEAFF. As DNA, the CDR3 is TGTGCCAGTAGTATGCAGGTTTTGACTGAAGCTTTCTTT. The full variable domain, with the rest looked up from reference TRBV19 and TRBJ1-1, is DGGITQSPKYLFRKEGQNVTLSCEQNLNHDAMYWYRQDPGQGLRLIYYSQIVNDFQKGDIAEGYSVSREKKESFPLTVTSAQKNPTAFYLCASSMQVLTEAFFGQGTRLTVV.

The chain is built from TRBV5-1 and TRBJ1-1; TRBD1 might be the D (5 bases). V lost 0 bases and J lost 4, with 13 bases in between. Germline CDR1 and CDR2: SGHRS and YFSETQ. The CDR3 is 15 amino acids. This CDR3 is CASSLGTRLSTEAFF. The CDR3 DNA reads TGCGCCAGCAGCTTGGGGACACGACTTAGCACTGAAGCTTTCTTT.

CDR3 in DNA: TGTGCCAGCAGCCAAGATTTCGCGGGACAGCCCTATGGCTACACCTTC. It codes for CASSQDFAGQPYGYTF. The chain links TRBV3-1 (or the pseudogene TRBV3-2) to TRBJ1-2; TRBD1 matches at 7 bases. Germline-derived CDR1 and CDR2 are LGHDT and YNNKEL (reference sequence). The CDR3 has 16 amino acids. V was clipped by 0 bases and J by 4 bases; unmatched bases: 8.

The chain joins TRBV14 to TRBJ1-4, with D possibly matching TRBD1 (5 bases). The germline gives CDR1 SGHDN, CDR2 FVKESK. V was pared by 8 bases and J by 13 bases, with 17 bases between. This CDR3 comprises 12 residues. The DNA of the CDR3 is TGTGCCAGCGCCTCGGGGGGACGTAGACTGTTTTTT. As protein: CASASGGRRLFF.

V usage is TRBV3-1 (or the pseudogene TRBV3-2) and J usage is TRBJ1-1; tentatively, D is TRBD1 (5 bases). V gave up 6 bases and J gave up 1 base, with 12 bases separating them. The CDR3 has 14 residues. Germline V CDR1 and CDR2: LGHDT, YNNKEL (reference sequence). The CDR3 reads CASRATGRNTEAFF. CDR3 DNA sequence: TGTGCCAGCAGGGCAACAGGACGGAACACTGAAGCTTTCTTT.

The rearrangement uses TRBV10-3 and TRBJ1-2, with D tentatively TRBD1 (6 bases). CDR1 is ENHRY and CDR2 is SYGVKD in the germline V gene. The V end lost 3 bases, the J end lost 5 bases, and 10 bases lay between the germline ends. The CDR3 runs 13 residues. The CDR3 region is CAISDKGVYGYTF. CDR3 coding DNA: TGTGCCATCAGTGATAAGGGGGTGTATGGCTACACCTTC.

This clone was detected only once. J is TRBJ1-6 and V is TRBV19; 7 bases fit TRBD1. Germline V gene data show CDR1 as LNHDA and CDR2 as SQIVND (reference sequence). Losses at the gene ends were 4 bases for V and 0 bases for J; bases not matched to a gene: 3. The CDR3 spans 16 residues. CDR3 amino acids: CASSTTGRSYNSPLHF. The CDR3 coding sequence is TGTGCCAGTAGTACGACAGGGCGCTCCTATAATTCACCCCTCCACTTT. Supplemented by reference TRBV19 and TRBJ1-6, the full variable domain reads DGGITQSPKYLFRKEGQNVTLSCEQNLNHDAMYWYRQDPGQGLRLIYYSQIVNDFQKGDIAEGYSVSREKKESFPLTVTSAQKNPTAFYLCASSTTGRSYNSPLHFGNGTRLTVT.

The chain couples TRBV18 to TRBJ2-7, with 10 bases lining up with TRBD1. Germline CDR1 and CDR2: KGHSH and LQKENI. With V trimmed by 2 bases and J by 3 bases, 4 bases remained unmatched. The CDR3 spans 15 residues. The CDR3 DNA is TGTGCCAGCTCACCAAGGGGACAGGGGAACTACGAGCAGTACTTC. Protein sequence: CASSPRGQGNYEQYF.

This chain joins TRBV11-1 and TRBJ2-7; a weak D match, TRBD2 (6 bases). Between the trimmed V and J ends, which lost 5 bases and 0 bases, there was a span of 14 bases. The CDR3 is 15 residues long. Germline V gene sequence: CDR1 SGHAT, CDR2 FQDESV (reference sequence). The CDR3 protein is CASSSLAVNSYEQYF. DNA for the CDR3: TGTGCCAGCAGCAGTTTAGCGGTGAACTCCTACGAGCAGTACTTC.

V and J are TRBV7-9 and TRBJ2-5; D possibly corresponds to TRBD2 (5 bases). The germline V gene has CDR1 SEHNR and CDR2 FQNEAQ (reference sequence). With 6 bases removed from V and 3 bases from J, the gap between germline ends came to 20 bases. The CDR3 is 16 residues long. The CDR3 loop is CASSTILAGTEETQYF. For the CDR3, the DNA is TGTGCCAGCAGTACAATCCTAGCCGGAACTGAAGAGACCCAGTACTTC.

This CDR3 reads CASSYNRALRFTGELFF. The CDR3 coding sequence is TGTGCCAGCAGCTATAACAGGGCCTTACGTTTTACCGGGGAGCTGTTTTTT. The gene calls are TRBV11-2 and TRBJ2-2, with D perhaps matching TRBD1 (6 bases). Germline V gene lookup returns CDR1 SGHAT and CDR2 FQNNGV. This CDR3 has 17 amino acids. V gave up 4 bases and J gave up 5 bases, with 20 bases separating them.

This CDR3 is CASSLGLSPGELFF. The CDR3 region has the DNA TGTGCCAGCAGCTTAGGTCTGAGTCCCGGGGAGCTGTTTTTT. The rearrangement uses TRBV7-8 and TRBJ2-2; D not resolved. The CDR3 length is 14 residues. Germline CDR1 and CDR2: SGHVS and FQNEAQ. V was pared by 1 base and J by 6 bases, with 9 bases between.

About this clone: Sequence at one end of the junction differs from germline and may be a read error. The V gene is TRBV10-3, the J gene TRBJ1-5, with D uncertain. This CDR3 region has 13 residues. Germline CDR1 is ENHRY and CDR2 is SYGVKD. The CDR3 nucleotides are TGTGCCATCAGTGGAGGTAGCCATCAGCCCCAGCATTTT. Protein: CAISGGSHQPQHF.

The genes are TRBV5-1 and TRBJ1-1, with 8 bases matching TRBD1. The V gene end was trimmed by 4 bases and the J gene end by 0 bases; junction bases not matched to a gene: 8. The CDR3 is 16 amino acids. Germline CDR1 is SGHRS and CDR2 is YFSETQ. In DNA, the CDR3 is TGCGCCAGCAGCGGTCCGGGACAGGACATGAACACTGAAGCTTTCTTT. Its translation: CASSGPGQDMNTEAFF.

This chain joins TRBV29-1 and TRBJ1-2; D is ambiguous. V was cut by 7 bases and J by 2 bases, with 14 bases left in between. CDR1 and CDR2 from the germline V gene are SQVTM and ANQGSEA. The CDR3 is 13 residues long. The chain's CDR3 is CSAVTWVNYGYTF. DNA for the CDR3: TGCAGCGCCGTTACGTGGGTGAACTATGGCTACACCTTC.

DNA of the CDR3: TGCGCCAGCAGCGCACAGGGTGGGGCTCAGGAGACCCAGTACTTC. Its translation is CASSAQGGAQETQYF. V usage is TRBV5-1 and J usage is TRBJ2-5, with D perhaps matching TRBD1 (6 bases). The germline V and J ends were trimmed by 4 bases and 5 bases, with 18 bases remaining between them. The germline gives CDR1 SGHRS, CDR2 YFSETQ. The CDR3 runs to 15 residues.

This clone has just a few counts. V usage is TRBV3-1 (or the pseudogene TRBV3-2) and J usage is TRBJ2-3, with D uncertain. V lost 1 base, J lost 2 bases, and 16 bases lay in between. The CDR3 is made up of 17 amino acids. Per germline, CDR1 LGHDT and CDR2 YNNKEL (reference sequence). CDR3 in amino acids: CASSQGLVDGPTDTQYF. The DNA for the CDR3 is TGTGCCAGCAGCCAAGGGTTGGTAGATGGGCCCACAGATACGCAGTATTTT.

The chain is built from TRBV5-1 and TRBJ2-7; 9 nucleotides line up with TRBD2. This CDR3 spans 17 amino acids. Losses at the gene ends were 1 base for V and 2 bases for J; bases not matched to a gene: 10. Germline CDR1 reads SGHRS; CDR2 reads YFSETQ. The CDR3, as DNA: TGCGCCAGCAGCTTGCTTAGCGGGGGCACCGTTACCTACGAGCAGTACTTC. Protein: CASSLLSGGTVTYEQYF.

The genes are TRBV12-3 or TRBV12-4 and TRBJ1-2; no clear D. CDR3 length: 13 amino acids. V gave up 3 bases and J gave up 7 bases, with 12 bases separating them. CDR3 sequence (DNA): TGTGCCAGCAGTTTTGATAGGCGGCGTGGCTACACCTTC. Amino acids: CASSFDRRRGYTF.

The CDR3 region has the DNA TGCAGTGCTAGTACGGGAGGAGCCACTGAAGCTTTCTTT. It encodes CSASTGGATEAFF. V and J are TRBV20-1 and TRBJ1-1; D is uncertain. Germline CDR1 and CDR2: DFQATT and SNEGSKA (reference sequence). This CDR3 comprises 13 residues. Trimming took off 3 bases at V and 4 bases at J, with 12 bases between the two ends.

The V gene is TRBV30, the J gene TRBJ2-1; 7 nucleotides line up with TRBD2. The length of the CDR3 is 14 residues. The junction had 9 bases not matched to a gene; V was cut back by 3 bases and J by 7 bases. The germline CDR1 and CDR2 sequences are GTSNPN and SVGIG (reference sequence). CDR3 coding DNA: TGTGCCTGGAGGGCGGGGAGGGCCAGGAATGAGCAGTTCTTC. This codes for CAWRAGRARNEQFF.

The V gene is TRBV18, the J gene TRBJ1-3, with D maybe TRBD1 (6 bases). Trimming cost V 4 bases and J 8 bases, with 15 bases left between them. CDR1 KGHSH and CDR2 LQKENI come from the germline V gene. The CDR3 totals 14 residues. CDR3 protein: CASSRRGGDDTIYF. Written as DNA, the CDR3 is TGTGCCAGCTCACGGAGGGGGGGCGACGACACCATATATTTT.

The J gene is TRBJ1-4, the V gene TRBV5-5; D not certain. Per germline, CDR1 SGHKS and CDR2 YYEKEE (reference sequence). CDR3 length: 13 residues. V dropped 0 bases and J dropped 4 bases, with 4 bases sitting between them. CDR3 in DNA: TGTGCCAGCAGCTTGGGGGGTAATGAAAAACTGTTTTTT. It specifies CASSLGGNEKLFF.

The chain couples TRBV3-1 (or the pseudogene TRBV3-2) to TRBJ2-1, with D maybe TRBD2 (5 bases). Germline CDR1 and CDR2: LGHDT and YNNKEL (reference sequence). This CDR3 is 13 amino acids long. Trimming removed 5 bases at V and 9 bases at J, with 14 bases between. CDR3 amino acids: CASSTHGAGEQFF. The CDR3 nucleotides read TGTGCCAGCAGCACCCACGGTGCGGGTGAGCAGTTCTTC.

This clone was seen just once. This sequence joins TRBV9 and TRBJ2-2; D is possibly TRBD2 (6 bases). Trimming cost V 0 bases and J 0 bases, with 9 bases left between them. Germline V gives CDR1 SGDLS, CDR2 YYNGEE. The CDR3 is made up of 16 amino acids. CDR3 loop: CASSVGRGPNTGELFF. CDR3 bases: TGTGCCAGCAGCGTAGGGCGGGGCCCGAACACCGGGGAGCTGTTTTTT.

The gene calls are TRBV10-3 and TRBJ1-1; TRBD1 aligns across 9 bases. The CDR3 length is 17 residues. The germline V gene has CDR1 ENHRY and CDR2 SYGVKD. V was clipped by 0 bases and J by 6 bases; unmatched bases: 11. CDR3 protein: CAISESFTGQGSAEAFF. In DNA, the CDR3 is TGTGCCATCAGTGAGTCCTTTACGGGACAGGGATCGGCTGAAGCTTTCTTT.